A single sample gave rise to the 27 T cell receptor beta chains below, sequenced in a study of Graves' ophthalmopathy and Graves' hyperthyroidism. RNA transcripts were the template, and TCR beta CDR3 regions were amplified from them. HTBI-primed first-round RT-PCR preceded second-round multiplex PCR. TCRdb passed the multiplex PCR reads through MiXCR, listing each CDR3 protein once. The sample lists fewer than 650,000 distinct CDR3 sequences, about a fifth occurring once. Sequenced input: peripheral blood. The receptors were gathered from a woman younger than 30 with stable Graves' hyperthyroidism. Some clones in this sample may be carry-over from other donors' samples.

Many counts were recorded for this clonotype. CDR3 residues: CASSAGGHDEQYF. For the CDR3, the DNA is TGTGCCAGCAGTGCTGGGGGGCACGACGAGCAGTACTTC. This chain uses TRBV6-1 with TRBJ2-7; D possibly matches TRBD1 or TRBD2 (6 bases each). Trimming removed 4 bases from V and 5 bases from J, with 12 bases in between. Germline V gene sequence: CDR1 MNHNS, CDR2 SASEGT. The CDR3 has 13 residues.

This clonotype has at least ten counts. The chain has TRBV12-3 or TRBV12-4 and TRBJ2-2, with 10 bases fitting TRBD1. J gave up 6 bases and V 7 bases, and 11 bases lay outside the gene matches. The CDR3 sequence is 16 residues long. DNA for the CDR3: TGTGCCAGCAAAACCCCCGGGACAGGGGTTTCCGGGGAGCTGTTTTTT. It translates to CASKTPGTGVSGELFF.

In this sample, this clonotype turned up many times. The chain joins TRBV7-2 to TRBJ2-7, with 13 bases matching TRBD2. The CDR3 is 15 amino acids. The V gene end was trimmed by 4 bases and the J gene end by 5 bases; junction bases not matched to a gene: 5. Germline-derived CDR1 and CDR2 are SGHTA and FQGNSA. CDR3 sequence (DNA): TGTGCCAGCAGCTACACTAGCGGGGGGGCGAACGAGCAGTACTTC. Its protein product is CASSYTSGGANEQYF.

This clonotype was detected only once. This sequence joins TRBV12-3 or TRBV12-4 and TRBJ1-6, with no clear D. This CDR3 is 16 amino acids long. V lost 5 bases and J 9 bases, leaving 20 bases between the germline ends. The CDR3, as DNA: TGTGCCAGCAGTCAAACTCAGGCGACCGGGGTTTCACCCCTCCACTTT. This translates into CASSQTQATGVSPLHF.

Concerning this clonotype itself: One junction end does not reproduce the germline sequence, and a read error may be involved. This sequence joins TRBV10-3 and TRBJ1-1; D unresolved. Germline V gene data show CDR1 as ENHRY and CDR2 as SYGVKD. The CDR3 has 16 residues. The CDR3 reads CASSESTTFLNTEAFF. CDR3 nucleotide sequence: TGTGCCAGCAGTGAGTCTACGACTTTCTTGAACACTGAAGCTTTCTTT.

The V and J genes are TRBV6-1 and TRBJ2-5; no clear D gene. Germline loops: CDR1 MNHNS, CDR2 SASEGT. CDR3 size: 12 residues. Between the trimmed V and J ends, which lost 4 bases and 6 bases, there was a span of 9 bases. The CDR3 loop is CASSAGGKTQYF. CDR3 nucleotide sequence: TGTGCCAGCAGTGCCGGTGGGAAGACCCAGTACTTC.

In this sample, this clonotype turned up many times. The J gene is TRBJ2-7, the V gene TRBV6-1; 9 bases are shared with TRBD1. The length of the CDR3 is 16 residues. Losses at the gene ends were 6 bases for V and 0 bases for J; bases not matched to a gene: 9. Germline-derived CDR1 and CDR2 are MNHNS and SASEGT. CDR3 nucleotides: TGTGCCAGCAGCCAGGGACAGGGTGATGGCTCCTACGAGCAGTACTTC. Protein: CASSQGQGDGSYEQYF.

In its sample, this clonotype was seen many times. CDR3 protein: CASSEGGDGFYEQYF. In DNA form, the CDR3 reads TGTGCCAGCAGTGAAGGGGGAGACGGGTTCTACGAGCAGTACTTC. The chain recombines TRBV6-1 with TRBJ2-7, with D possibly being TRBD2 (5 bases). Germline values: CDR1 MNHNS, CDR2 SASEGT. Trimming cost V 1 base and J 3 bases, with 13 bases left between them. The CDR3 has 15 residues.

This clonotype was seen more than once but under ten times. Since no conserved phenylalanine or tryptophan closes the CDR3, a read error is the likely cause. The chain couples TRBV9 to TRBJ2-7; perhaps TRBD1 as D (7 bases). The V and J ends lost 2 bases and 6 bases respectively, with 18 bases between them. Germline V CDR1 and CDR2: SGDLS, YYNGEE. The CDR3 totals 15 residues. The CDR3 here is CASSVGYRGLTEQYL. DNA for the CDR3: TGTGCCAGCAGCGTCGGATACAGGGGACTTACCGAGCAGTACCTC.

This clonotype has just a few counts. The rearrangement links TRBV7-2 to TRBJ2-2, with 9 bases that match TRBD2. V lost 0 bases and J lost 2; bases outside the gene matches: 1. The CDR3 is 16 residues long. The germline V gene has CDR1 SGHTA and CDR2 FQGNSA. The CDR3 coding sequence is TGTGCCAGCAGCTTAGCGGGACTAGCAAACACCGGGGAGCTGTTTTTT. Residues: CASSLAGLANTGELFF.

This clonotype was observed many times. The chain has TRBV5-1 and TRBJ2-7; 8 bases match TRBD1. The CDR3 sequence is 15 residues long. Germline CDR1 and CDR2: SGHRS and YFSETQ. V dropped 4 bases and J dropped 2; count of bases not matched to a gene: 8. CDR3 in DNA: TGCGCCAGCAGCCAGGGGACAGGCCAGACCTACGAGCAGTACTTC. Translated, it gives CASSQGTGQTYEQYF.

This clonotype was observed at least ten times. The CDR3 protein is CASSLDTSQPQHF. The CDR3 DNA reads as TGTGCCAGCAGTCTGGATACGAGTCAGCCCCAGCATTTT. The chain uses TRBV12-3 or TRBV12-4 and TRBJ1-5; D unclear. Trimming took off 5 bases at V and 6 bases at J, with 11 bases between the two ends. CDR3 length: 13 amino acids.

This clonotype was counted only a few times. The V call is TRBV27, the J call TRBJ1-2; 8 positions match TRBD1. Germline lookup yields CDR1 MNHEY and CDR2 SMNVEV (reference sequence). The CDR3 runs to 13 residues. V lost 5 bases to trimming and J lost 8 bases; unmatched junction nucleotides: 7. The CDR3 DNA reads as TGTGCCAGCAGTCAAAGGACAGGGACCGGCTACACCTTC. Encoded protein: CASSQRTGTGYTF.

This clonotype has ten or more counts. The chain combines TRBV5-5 with TRBJ2-5, with unresolved D. Between the trimmed V and J ends, which lost 2 bases and 4 bases, there was a span of 12 bases. CDR1 is SGHKS and CDR2 is YYEKEE in the germline V gene (reference sequence). The CDR3 sequence is 14 residues long. CDR3 sequence (DNA): TGTGCCAGCAGCTTCACGCCCCAACGAGAGACCCAGTACTTC. It codes for CASSFTPQRETQYF.

J is TRBJ1-5 and V is TRBV24-1, with D possibly TRBD1 on 5 matching bases. The V end was cut by 5 bases, the J end by 6 bases, with 10 bases between. The CDR3 has 13 residues. Per germline, CDR1 KGHDR and CDR2 SFDVKD. For the CDR3, the DNA is TGTGCCACCAGTGCACGAAGGGGTCAGCCCCAGCATTTT. It codes for CATSARRGQPQHF.

This clonotype was recorded many times. V is TRBV12-3 or TRBV12-4 and J is TRBJ2-5; 9 bases agree with TRBD2. This CDR3 region has 16 residues. J was trimmed by 1 base and V by 1 base; bases with no gene match: 4. The CDR3 nucleotides read TGTGCCAGCAGTTTAGTGAGCGGGGGGCTCCAAGAGACCCAGTACTTC. Its protein product is CASSLVSGGLQETQYF.

With regard to this clonotype: Germline and junction disagree at one end, which may indicate a read error. V usage is TRBV11-2 and J usage is TRBJ1-3; no reliable D call. There are 16 residues in the CDR3. The germline CDR1 and CDR2 sequences are SGHAT and FQNNGV. The CDR3: CVSSLTRYGSGNTIYF. CDR3 nucleotide sequence: TGTGTCAGCAGCTTAACCCGATATGGGTCTGGAAACACCATATATTTT.

This clonotype was seen ten or more times. The CDR3 is CASSYGRQETQYF. The CDR3 DNA is TGTGCCAGCAGTTATGGCAGACAAGAGACCCAGTACTTC. The rearrangement links TRBV12-3 or TRBV12-4 to TRBJ2-5; D unresolved. V was clipped by 4 bases and J by 2 bases, with 8 bases between them. This CDR3 has 13 residues.

This chain uses TRBV3-1 with TRBJ1-5; D possibly corresponds to TRBD1 (5 bases). Germline V gives CDR1 LGHDT, CDR2 YNNKEL (reference sequence). The CDR3 runs 13 residues. Trimming took off 4 bases at V and 7 bases at J, with 11 bases between the two ends. Here the CDR3 DNA reads TGTGCCAGCAGCCCTGGGGCATCCCAGCCCCAGCATTTT. This sequence encodes CASSPGASQPQHF.

This clonotype was observed a few times. This chain joins TRBV28 and TRBJ2-5, with D hard to call. Germline lookup yields CDR1 MDHEN and CDR2 SYDVKM. The ends were cut back, 3 bases at V and 4 bases at J, with 9 bases in the middle. The length of the CDR3 is 13 residues. The CDR3 sequence: CASSFEERETQYF. The CDR3 coding sequence is TGTGCCAGCAGTTTCGAGGAGCGAGAGACCCAGTACTTC.

This clonotype was seen ten or more times. The V gene is TRBV5-6, the J gene TRBJ2-5; D might be TRBD1 (6 bases). Trimming removed 4 bases from V and 5 bases from J, with 12 bases in between. The CDR3 runs to 13 residues. Per germline, CDR1 SGHDT and CDR2 YYEEEE. CDR3 residues: CASSPTGTETQYF. The CDR3 DNA follows: TGTGCCAGCAGCCCCACAGGGACGGAGACCCAGTACTTC.

This clonotype was seen at least ten times. The gene calls are TRBV12-3 or TRBV12-4 and TRBJ2-7; TRBD1 aligns across 9 bases. J gave up 0 bases and V 5 bases, and 5 bases lay outside the gene matches. This CDR3 region has 15 residues. CDR3 loop: CASSPQGALSYEQYF. The CDR3 DNA follows: TGTGCCAGCAGTCCACAGGGGGCCCTCTCCTACGAGCAGTACTTC.

V is TRBV19 and J is TRBJ1-1; D possibly corresponds to TRBD1 (6 bases). CDR3 length: 15 amino acids. The V end lost 3 bases, the J end lost 5 bases, and 16 bases lay between the germline ends. Germline CDR1 reads LNHDA; CDR2 reads SQIVND (reference sequence). In nucleotides, the CDR3 is TGTGCCAGTAGTATGGGGGCTTCAAGGGAGACTGAAGCTTTCTTT. This gives the protein CASSMGASRETEAFF.

This clonotype was seen at least ten times. The gene calls are TRBV15 and TRBJ2-7, with D tentatively TRBD2 (5 bases). The CDR3 has 15 amino acids. Trimming took 5 bases from V and 2 from J, leaving 16 bases between them. Germline assignment: CDR1 LNHNV and CDR2 YYDKDF (reference sequence). CDR3 protein: CATSPRKGSAYEQYF. Written as DNA, the CDR3 is TGTGCCACCAGCCCACGAAAGGGTAGCGCCTACGAGCAGTACTTC.

This clonotype was found a few times. This chain links TRBV20-1 with TRBJ2-5; D possibly corresponds to TRBD1 (5 bases). CDR3 length: 14 amino acids. V lost 5 bases and J 4 bases, leaving 17 bases between the germline ends. CDR1 DFQATT and CDR2 SNEGSKA come from the germline V gene (reference sequence). The CDR3 coding sequence is TGCAGTGCTGAGAAAGTGGCAGGGTTAGAGACCCAGTACTTC. Its protein is CSAEKVAGLETQYF.

This clonotype was recorded at least ten times. V and J are TRBV12-3 or TRBV12-4 and TRBJ1-2, with no clear D. The CDR3 contains 13 residues. V gave up 3 bases and J gave up 8 bases, with 13 bases separating them. The CDR3 loop reads CASSLGRLSGYTF. The CDR3 DNA sequence: TGTGCCAGCAGTTTGGGCAGGCTGTCGGGCTACACCTTC.

V is TRBV4-2 and J is TRBJ2-2; possible D gene TRBD2, 6 bases. The germline V gene has CDR1 LGHNA and CDR2 YNFKEQ. The germline V and J ends were trimmed by 0 bases and 8 bases, with 16 bases remaining between them. The CDR3 sequence is 16 residues long. CDR3: CASSQDGGLDKGELFF. In DNA form, the CDR3 reads TGTGCCAGCAGCCAAGACGGGGGACTGGATAAGGGGGAGCTGTTTTTT.